This T cell receptor beta chain was recorded in a study of CD8 T cells in ankylosing spondylitis. Study outcomes and limitations: Certain motif variants had earlier been reported in reactive arthritis synovial fluid and blood. Significant enrichment of disease-linked clones was reported in matched ankylosing spondylitis synovial fluid. In ankylosing spondylitis blood, a motif of about 8 highly homologous TCR beta variants appeared characteristic. Relatively rare in peripheral blood, disease-linked clones were also CD8+.

Quantitative barcoded 5'-RACE was used to prepare TCR beta libraries. TCRdb redid the calling of the 5' RACE reads with MiXCR, one entry per CDR3 protein. The table shows about 540,000 distinct CDR3 sequences, with 9.5% to 15% occurring only once. The CDR3 covers 14 residues. V was clipped by 7 bases and J by 0 bases, with 10 bases between them. Germline-derived CDR1 and CDR2 are SGHNT and YENEEA. On this clonotype itself: Its specificity is not known.

The receptor was derived from a male donor with ankylosing spondylitis. Input material: blood, either unsorted or a sorted T cell fraction (not recorded which). V usage is TRBV11-3 and J usage is TRBJ2-1; unclear D gene. CDR3 in amino acids: CASTLVSSYNEQFF. CDR3 coding DNA: TGTGCCAGCACCCTTGTTTCCTCCTACAATGAGCAGTTCTTC.